This entry lists 8 T cell receptor beta chains sequenced from one sample in a study of human thymus T cells. Produced via immunoSEQ multiplex PCR; TCRdb's table is partial and in-frame only. This sample carries tens of thousands of clones, approximately 95% of them seen once, and the ten largest clones take about 0.032%. Thymus pieces cut out during corrective heart surgery were the tissue that was used. The sample consisted of thymus tissue. These receptors all come from a girl younger than two with a congenital heart defect but otherwise immunologically healthy.

This clone has just one count. The rearrangement joins TRBV29-1 to TRBJ2-5; D perhaps matches TRBD1 (6 bases). The V gene lost 5 bases and the J gene lost 4 bases, with 23 bases spanning the gap. This CDR3 is built from 16 residues. The germline CDR1 and CDR2 sequences are SQVTM and ANQGSEA. In DNA, the CDR3 is TGCAGCGTTTATCCCTCGCAGGGGAGAATTCGAGAGACCCAGTACTTC. It encodes CSVYPSQGRIRETQYF.

The chain has TRBV6-5 and TRBJ2-5; no clear D gene. CDR1 is MNHEY, CDR2 SVGAGI, per germline. This CDR3 comprises 13 residues. V was trimmed by 8 bases and J by 5 bases, leaving 15 bases between them. As DNA, the CDR3 is TGTGCCAGCCGACGCGGTGTTAAGGAGACCCAGTACTTC. Its translation is CASRRGVKETQYF.

The CDR3 region is CASSLARWSDEQFF. The CDR3 bases are TGCGCCAGCAGCTTGGCCAGATGGTCGGATGAGCAGTTCTTC. The chain employs TRBV5-1 and TRBJ2-1; D is uncertain. Trimming took off 0 bases at V and 8 bases at J, with 12 bases between the two ends. Germline-derived CDR1 and CDR2 are SGHRS and YFSETQ. The length of the CDR3 is 14 residues.

This clone was recorded only once. This chain links TRBV11-2 with TRBJ1-5; D remains unclear. The V gene lost 2 bases and the J gene lost 0 bases, with 5 bases spanning the gap. The germline gives CDR1 SGHAT, CDR2 FQNNGV. CDR3 length: 14 amino acids. CDR3 protein: CASSLTGSNQPQHF. DNA of the CDR3: TGTGCCAGCAGCTTAACGGGTAGCAATCAGCCCCAGCATTTT.

The chain uses TRBV6-4 and TRBJ1-5, with D unresolved. The germline V gene encodes CDR1 MRHNA and CDR2 SNTAGT. V lost 1 base and J 5 bases, leaving 9 bases between the germline ends. The CDR3 has 14 residues. In nucleotides, the CDR3 is TGTGCCAGCAGTGACTTCCCAACTCATCAGCCCCAGCATTTT. This codes for CASSDFPTHQPQHF.

This clone was recorded once. The chain joins TRBV28 to TRBJ2-2, with D unclear. V was shortened by 2 bases and J by 0 bases, with 10 bases between the two germline ends. CDR1 and CDR2 from the germline V gene are MDHEN and SYDVKM. This CDR3 has 16 residues. This chain's CDR3 is CASSLTQETNTGELFF. The CDR3 DNA sequence: TGTGCCAGCAGTTTAACCCAGGAAACGAACACCGGGGAGCTGTTTTTT.

The genes are TRBV5-8 and TRBJ1-2, with a possible D match to TRBD1 (5 bases). V was shortened by 5 bases and J by 5 bases, with 16 bases between the two germline ends. This CDR3 has 14 residues. Looked up from germline, CDR1 is SGHTS and CDR2 is YDEGEE. The CDR3 protein is CASSPPGSIYGYTF. In nucleotides, the CDR3 is TGTGCCAGCAGTCCCCCAGGGAGTATTTATGGCTACACCTTC.

This chain joins TRBV4-1 and TRBJ2-7, with no clear D. Germline assignment: CDR1 MGHRA and CDR2 YSYEKL. Trimming took 0 bases from V and 2 from J, leaving 5 bases between them. The CDR3 loop spans 13 amino acids. The CDR3 spells CASSQDLPYEQYF. The CDR3 DNA follows: TGCGCCAGCAGCCAAGATCTGCCCTACGAGCAGTACTTC.